The present T cell receptor beta chain was sequenced within a study of early T cells in non-severe SARS-CoV-2 infection. Findings of the study overall: Private and CD4 specificities were missed by VDJdb matching, which favored anti-spike CD8 responses.

About this clonotype itself: Its cognate antigen is unknown.

Individual cDNA molecules received unique molecular identifiers during library preparation. TCRdb itself ran the 5' RACE reads through MiXCR, one entry per CDR3 protein. The sample lists some 60,000 distinct CDR3 sequences; about 8.4% were seen once. The V gene lost 2 bases and the J gene lost 0 bases, with 10 bases spanning the gap. In germline, CDR1 is KGHDR, CDR2 SFDVKD. The CDR3 extends over 16 amino acids. This clonotype was obtained from an adult who was a healthcare worker with PCR-confirmed SARS-CoV-2 infection or an uninfected control (not recorded which). The chain is built from TRBV24-1 and TRBJ2-1; possible D gene TRBD2, 6 bases. Sequencing was done on a sample of whole blood. CDR3: CATSDSSSVSYNEQFF. Here the CDR3 DNA reads TGTGCCACCAGTGATTCCTCTAGCGTCTCCTACAATGAGCAGTTCTTC.